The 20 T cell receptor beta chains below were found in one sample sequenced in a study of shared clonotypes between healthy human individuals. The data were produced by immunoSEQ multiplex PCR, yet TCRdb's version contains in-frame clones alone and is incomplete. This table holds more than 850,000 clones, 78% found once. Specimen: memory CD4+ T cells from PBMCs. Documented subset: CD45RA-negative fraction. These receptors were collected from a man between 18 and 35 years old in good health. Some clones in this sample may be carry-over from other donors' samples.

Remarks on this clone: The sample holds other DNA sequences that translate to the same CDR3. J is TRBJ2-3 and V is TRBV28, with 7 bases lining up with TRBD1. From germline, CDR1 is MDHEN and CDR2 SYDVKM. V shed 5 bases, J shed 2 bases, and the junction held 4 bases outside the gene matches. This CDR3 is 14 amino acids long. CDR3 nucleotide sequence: TGTGCCAGCAGTAGACAGGGAGCCACAGATACGCAGTATTTT. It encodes CASSRQGATDTQYF.

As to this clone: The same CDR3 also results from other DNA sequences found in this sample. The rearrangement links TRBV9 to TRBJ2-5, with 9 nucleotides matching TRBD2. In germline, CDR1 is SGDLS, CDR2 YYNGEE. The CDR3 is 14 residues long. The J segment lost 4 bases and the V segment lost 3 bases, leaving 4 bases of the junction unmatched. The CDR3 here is CASSAGLAGETQYF. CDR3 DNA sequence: TGTGCCAGCAGCGCGGGACTAGCAGGAGAGACCCAGTACTTC.

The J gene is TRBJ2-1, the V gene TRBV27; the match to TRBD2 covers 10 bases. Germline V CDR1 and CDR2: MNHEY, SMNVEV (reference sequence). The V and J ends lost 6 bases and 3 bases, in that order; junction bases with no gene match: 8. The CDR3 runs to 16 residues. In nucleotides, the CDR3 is TGTGCCAGCAGGCAAATAGCGGGAGGCCTCTACAATGAGCAGTTCTTC. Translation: CASRQIAGGLYNEQFF.

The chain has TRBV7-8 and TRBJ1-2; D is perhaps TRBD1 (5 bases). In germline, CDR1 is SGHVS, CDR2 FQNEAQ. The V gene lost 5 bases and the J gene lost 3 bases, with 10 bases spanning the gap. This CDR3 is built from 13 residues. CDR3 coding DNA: TGTGCCAGCAGCCAAGGGGCGTACTATGGCTACACCTTC. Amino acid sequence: CASSQGAYYGYTF.

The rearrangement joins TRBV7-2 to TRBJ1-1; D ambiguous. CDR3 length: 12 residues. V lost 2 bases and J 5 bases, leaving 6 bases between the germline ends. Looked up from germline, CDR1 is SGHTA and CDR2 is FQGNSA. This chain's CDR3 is CASSLMGTEAFF. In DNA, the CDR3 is TGTGCCAGCAGCTTAATGGGAACTGAAGCTTTCTTT.

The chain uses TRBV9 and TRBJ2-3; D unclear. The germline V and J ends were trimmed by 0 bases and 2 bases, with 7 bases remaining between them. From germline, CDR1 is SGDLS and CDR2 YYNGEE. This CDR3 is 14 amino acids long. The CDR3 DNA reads TGTGCCAGCAGCGTAGTCCAGGCCACAGATACGCAGTATTTT. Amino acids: CASSVVQATDTQYF. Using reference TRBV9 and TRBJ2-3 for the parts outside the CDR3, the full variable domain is DSGVTQTPKHLITATGQRVTLRCSPRSGDLSVYWYQQSLDQGLQFLIQYYNGEERAKGNILERFSAQQFPDLHSELNLSSLELGDSALYFCASSVVQATDTQYFGPGTRLTVL.

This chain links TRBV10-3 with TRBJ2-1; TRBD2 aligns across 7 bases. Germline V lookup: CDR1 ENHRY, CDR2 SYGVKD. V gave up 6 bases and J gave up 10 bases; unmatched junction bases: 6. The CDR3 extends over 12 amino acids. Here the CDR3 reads CAIRGSGGEQFF. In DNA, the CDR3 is TGTGCCATCAGAGGCTCCGGGGGGGAGCAGTTCTTC.

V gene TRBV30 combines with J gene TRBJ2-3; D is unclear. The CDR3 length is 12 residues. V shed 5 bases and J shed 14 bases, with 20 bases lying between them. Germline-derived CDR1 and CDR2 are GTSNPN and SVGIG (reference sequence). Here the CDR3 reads CAWGPLAGPRYF. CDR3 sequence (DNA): TGTGCCTGGGGGCCACTGGCCGGGCCGAGGTATTTT.

The CDR3, as DNA: TGTGCCAGCAGTTGGGGGGCCTACGAGCAGTACTTC. This encodes CASSWGAYEQYF. The genes are TRBV28 and TRBJ2-7; D perhaps matches TRBD2 (6 bases). The CDR3 sequence is 12 residues long. Germline V gives CDR1 MDHEN, CDR2 SYDVKM. Trimming stripped 4 bases from V and 2 bases from J, with 6 bases between. Supplemented by reference TRBV28 and TRBJ2-7, the full variable domain reads DVKVTQSSRYLVKRTGEKVFLECVQDMDHENMFWYRQDPGLGLRLIYFSYDVKMKEKGDIPEGYSVSREKKERFSLILESASTNQTSMYLCASSWGAYEQYFGPGTRLTVT.

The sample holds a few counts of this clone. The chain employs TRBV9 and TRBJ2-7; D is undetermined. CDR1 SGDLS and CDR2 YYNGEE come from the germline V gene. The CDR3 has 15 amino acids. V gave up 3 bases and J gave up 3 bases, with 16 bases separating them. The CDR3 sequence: CASSGSARLGYEQYF. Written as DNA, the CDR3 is TGTGCCAGCAGCGGATCGGCTAGACTGGGCTACGAGCAGTACTTC.

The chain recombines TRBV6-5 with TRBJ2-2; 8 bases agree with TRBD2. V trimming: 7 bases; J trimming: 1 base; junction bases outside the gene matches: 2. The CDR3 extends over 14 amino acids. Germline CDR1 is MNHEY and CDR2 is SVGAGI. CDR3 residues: CASKLAGNTGELFF. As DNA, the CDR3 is TGTGCCAGCAAGCTAGCGGGGAACACCGGGGAGCTGTTTTTT.

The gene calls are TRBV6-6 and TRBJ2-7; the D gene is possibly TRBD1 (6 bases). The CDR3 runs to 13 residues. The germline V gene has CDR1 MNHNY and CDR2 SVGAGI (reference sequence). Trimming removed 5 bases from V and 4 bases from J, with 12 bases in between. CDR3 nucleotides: TGTGCCAGCAGTCCACGACAGGAGTACGAGCAGTACTTC. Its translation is CASSPRQEYEQYF.

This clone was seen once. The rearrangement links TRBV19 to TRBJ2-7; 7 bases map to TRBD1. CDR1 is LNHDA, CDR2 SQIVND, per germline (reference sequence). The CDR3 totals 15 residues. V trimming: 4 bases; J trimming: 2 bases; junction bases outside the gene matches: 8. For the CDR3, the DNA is TGTGCCAGTAGTACTACAGCGACAGGGCCCTACGAGCAGTACTTC. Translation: CASSTTATGPYEQYF.

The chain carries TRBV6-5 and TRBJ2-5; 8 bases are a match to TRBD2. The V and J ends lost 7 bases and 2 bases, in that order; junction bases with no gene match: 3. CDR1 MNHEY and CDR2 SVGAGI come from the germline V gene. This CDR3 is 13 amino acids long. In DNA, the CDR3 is TGTGCCAGCACCCCTAGCGGGCAAGAGACCCAGTACTTC. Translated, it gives CASTPSGQETQYF.

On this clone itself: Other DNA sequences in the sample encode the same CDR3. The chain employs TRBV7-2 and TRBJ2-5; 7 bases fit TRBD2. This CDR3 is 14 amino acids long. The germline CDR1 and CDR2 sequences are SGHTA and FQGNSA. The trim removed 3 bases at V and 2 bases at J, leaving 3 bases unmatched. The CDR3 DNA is TGTGCCAGCAGCTTCCAGCGGGGTCAAGAGACCCAGTACTTC. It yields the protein CASSFQRGQETQYF.

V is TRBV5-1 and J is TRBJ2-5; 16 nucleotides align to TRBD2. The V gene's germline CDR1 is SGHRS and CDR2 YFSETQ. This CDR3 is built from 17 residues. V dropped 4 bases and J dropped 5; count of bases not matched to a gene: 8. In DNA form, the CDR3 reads TGCGCCAGCAGCGACTCGGGACTAGCGGGAGGGTGGGAGACCCAGTACTTC. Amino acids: CASSDSGLAGGWETQYF.

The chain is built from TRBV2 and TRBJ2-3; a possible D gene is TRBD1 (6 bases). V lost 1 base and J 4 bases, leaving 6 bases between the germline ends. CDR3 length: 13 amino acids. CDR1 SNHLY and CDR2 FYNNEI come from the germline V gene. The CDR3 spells CASSEDRADTQYF. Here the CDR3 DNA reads TGTGCCAGCAGTGAAGACAGGGCAGATACGCAGTATTTT.

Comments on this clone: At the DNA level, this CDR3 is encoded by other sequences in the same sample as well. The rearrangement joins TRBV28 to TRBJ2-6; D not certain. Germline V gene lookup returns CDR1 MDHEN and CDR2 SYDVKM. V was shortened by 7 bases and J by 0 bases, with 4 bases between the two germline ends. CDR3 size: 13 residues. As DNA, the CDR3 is TGTGCCAGCACCCTCTCTGGGGCCAACGTCCTGACTTTC. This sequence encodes CASTLSGANVLTF.

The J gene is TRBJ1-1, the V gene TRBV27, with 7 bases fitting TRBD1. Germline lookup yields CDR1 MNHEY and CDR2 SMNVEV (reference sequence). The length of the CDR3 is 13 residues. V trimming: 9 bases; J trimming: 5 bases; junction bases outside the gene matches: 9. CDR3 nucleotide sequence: TGTGCCAGTGAAGACAGGGCTGGGACTGAAGCTTTCTTT. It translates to CASEDRAGTEAFF.

CDR3 loop: CASYDGGYTDTQYF. In nucleotides, the CDR3 is TGTGCCAGCTATGATGGCGGCTACACAGATACGCAGTATTTT. This sequence joins TRBV28 and TRBJ2-3; no clear D. Trimming left V 8 bases short and J 2 bases short, with 14 bases between. The germline CDR1 and CDR2 sequences are MDHEN and SYDVKM. The CDR3 sequence is 14 residues long.